Sequencing of this TCR beta chain was carried out in a study of T cell responses to AZD1222 COVID-19 vaccine. A remark on this clone: What it binds is unknown.

Germline loops: CDR1 KGHSH, CDR2 LQKENI. This CDR3 has 14 residues. The V and J ends lost 0 bases and 8 bases respectively, with 11 bases between them. This table comes from immunoSEQ multiplex PCR, and its TCRdb copy is limited to in-frame clones, with some not included. The sample has about 45,000 clones, roughly 78% seen once. General study results and limits: Reports say nearly half of spike-specific TCRs go after unmutated variant regions.

Sequencing used peripheral blood, obtained 28 days after the second dose of the MenACWY control vaccine. The chain uses TRBV18 and TRBJ2-1; either TRBD1 or TRBD2 may supply D (6 bases each). This receptor was identified in an adult who received the MenACWY meningococcal vaccine as a control. The CDR3 protein is CASSPPWGADEQFF. The CDR3 DNA reads as TGTGCCAGCTCACCACCGTGGGGGGCCGATGAGCAGTTCTTC. The full variable domain, with the rest looked up from reference TRBV18 and TRBJ2-1, is NAGVMQNPRHLVRRRGQEARLRCSPMKGHSHVYWYRQLPEEGLKFMVYLQKENIIDESGMPKERFSAEFPKEGPSILRIQQVVRGDSAAYFCASSPPWGADEQFFGPGTRLTVL.